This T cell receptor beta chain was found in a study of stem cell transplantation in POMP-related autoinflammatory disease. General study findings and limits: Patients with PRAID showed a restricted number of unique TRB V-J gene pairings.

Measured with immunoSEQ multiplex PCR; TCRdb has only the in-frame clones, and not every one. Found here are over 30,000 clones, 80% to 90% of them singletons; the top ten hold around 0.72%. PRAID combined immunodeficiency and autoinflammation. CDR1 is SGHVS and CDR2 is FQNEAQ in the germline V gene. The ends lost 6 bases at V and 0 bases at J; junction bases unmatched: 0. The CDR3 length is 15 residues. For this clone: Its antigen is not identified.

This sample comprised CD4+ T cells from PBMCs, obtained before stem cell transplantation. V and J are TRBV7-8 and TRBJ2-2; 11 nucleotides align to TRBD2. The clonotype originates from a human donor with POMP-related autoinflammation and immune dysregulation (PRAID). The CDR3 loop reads CASRTSGANTGELFF. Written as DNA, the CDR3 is TGTGCCAGCAGGACTAGCGGGGCGAACACCGGGGAGCTGTTTTTT.